This T cell receptor beta chain emerged from a study of blood T cell repertoires in COVID-19. About the study: T cells, B-cell-depleted T cells, or PBMCs provided the cDNA or gDNA that served as material.

Assay used: immunoSEQ multiplex PCR; TCRdb lists only in-frame clones, some missing. The sample contains some 250,000 clones, around four fifths of which appear only once. The CDR3 contains 13 residues. V was pared by 2 bases and J by 7 bases, with 4 bases of the junction left unmatched. The sequence derives from a woman aged 55-70 years with active or convalescent COVID-19. The source material was peripheral blood. The chain joins TRBV12-3 or TRBV12-4 to TRBJ1-1; 7 bases are shared with TRBD1. The CDR3: CASSLWGQNEAFF. CDR3 bases: TGTGCCAGCAGTTTATGGGGACAGAATGAAGCTTTCTTT.